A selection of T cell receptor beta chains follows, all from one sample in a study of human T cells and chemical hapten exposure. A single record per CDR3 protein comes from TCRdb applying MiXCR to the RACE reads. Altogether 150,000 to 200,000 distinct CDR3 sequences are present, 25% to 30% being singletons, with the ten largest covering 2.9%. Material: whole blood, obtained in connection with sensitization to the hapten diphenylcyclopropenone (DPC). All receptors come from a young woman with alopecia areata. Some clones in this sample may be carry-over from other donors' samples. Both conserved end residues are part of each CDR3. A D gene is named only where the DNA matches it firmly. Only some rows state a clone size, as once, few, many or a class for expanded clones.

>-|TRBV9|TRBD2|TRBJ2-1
CASSVAMGLAGRSSYNEQFF
TGTGCCAGCAGCGTAGCTATGGGACTAGCGGGAAGGAGCTCCTACAATGAGCAGTTCTTC
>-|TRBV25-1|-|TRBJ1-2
CASSDADGYYGYTF
TGTGCCAGCAGTGACGCGGACGGCTACTATGGCTACACCTTC
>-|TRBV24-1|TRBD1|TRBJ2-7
CATSDPGQGYEQYF
TGTGCCACCAGTGACCCCGGACAGGGCTACGAGCAGTACTTC
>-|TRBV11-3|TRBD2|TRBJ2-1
CASSLGAGGPFYEQFF
TGTGCCAGCAGCTTAGGAGCGGGGGGGCCGTTCTATGAGCAGTTCTTC
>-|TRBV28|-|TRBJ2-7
CASRGRGAYEQYF
TGTGCCAGCAGGGGCAGGGGCGCCTACGAGCAGTACTTC
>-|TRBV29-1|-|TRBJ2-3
CSVGRVEADTQYF
TGCAGCGTCGGCCGCGTAGAAGCAGATACGCAGTATTTT
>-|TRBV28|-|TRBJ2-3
CASSTMADTQYF
TGTGCCAGCAGTACCATGGCAGATACGCAGTATTTT
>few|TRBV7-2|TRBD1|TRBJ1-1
CASSQWTGRKYTEAFF
TGTGCCAGCAGCCAATGGACAGGAAGGAAGTACACTGAAGCTTTCTTT
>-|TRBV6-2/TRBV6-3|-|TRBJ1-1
CASSYSSDSHTEAFF
TGTGCCAGCAGTTACTCATCGGACAGCCACACTGAAGCTTTCTTT
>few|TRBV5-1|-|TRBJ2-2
CASSPTGVNTGELFF
TGCGCCAGCAGCCCGACAGGAGTGAACACCGGGGAGCTGTTTTTT
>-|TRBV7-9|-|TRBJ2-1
CASSLDPTGWAYNEQFF
TGTGCCAGCAGCTTAGACCCCACGGGATGGGCCTACAATGAGCAGTTCTTC
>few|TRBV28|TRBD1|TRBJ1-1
CASSSGQGGGAFF
TGTGCCAGCAGTTCGGGACAGGGAGGGGGAGCTTTCTTT
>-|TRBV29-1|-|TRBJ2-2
CSVGRENGELFF
TGCAGCGTTGGCAGGGAAAACGGGGAGCTGTTTTTT
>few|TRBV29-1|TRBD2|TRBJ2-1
CSVLGVREFAYNEQFF
TGCAGCGTTCTCGGGGTGCGGGAGTTCGCCTACAATGAGCAGTTCTTC
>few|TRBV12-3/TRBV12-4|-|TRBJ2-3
CASSWDHVVYF
TGTGCCAGCAGTTGGGACCACGTAGTATATTTT
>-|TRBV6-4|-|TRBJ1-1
CASEGLDRKNTEAFF
TGTGCCTCGGAAGGTTTGGACAGAAAGAACACTGAAGCTTTCTTT
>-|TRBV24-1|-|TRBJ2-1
CATSGNGVGEQFF
TGTGCCACCAGTGGTAATGGGGTAGGGGAGCAGTTCTTC
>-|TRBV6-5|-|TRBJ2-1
CASSLETRRANEQFF
TGTGCCAGCAGTTTGGAAACAAGAAGGGCAAATGAGCAGTTCTTC
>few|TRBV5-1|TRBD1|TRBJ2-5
CASSLTTGAQETQYF
TGCGCCAGCAGCTTGACGACAGGGGCCCAAGAGACCCAGTACTTC
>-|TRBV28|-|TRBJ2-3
CASRITASEDTQYF
TGTGCCAGCAGAATCACGGCTAGCGAAGATACGCAGTATTTT
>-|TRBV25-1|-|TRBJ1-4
CASSEGDGGEKLFF
TGTGCCAGCAGTGAAGGGGACGGGGGTGAAAAACTGTTTTTT
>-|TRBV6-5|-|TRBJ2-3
CASSWATERVTDTQYF
TGTGCCAGCAGTTGGGCCACCGAGCGGGTCACAGATACGCAGTATTTT
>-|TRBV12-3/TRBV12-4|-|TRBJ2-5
CARSFADARETQYF
TGTGCCAGGAGTTTTGCAGACGCCAGGGAGACCCAGTACTTC
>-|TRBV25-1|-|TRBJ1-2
CASSESRGYTF
TGTGCCAGCAGTGAATCCCGTGGCTACACCTTC
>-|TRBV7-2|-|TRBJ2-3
CASSLVGGPTDTQYF
TGTGCCAGCAGCTTAGTTGGCGGACCCACAGATACGCAGTATTTT
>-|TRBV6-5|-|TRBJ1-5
CASSVGLGNQPQHF
TGTGCCAGCTCAGTGGGACTCGGCAATCAGCCCCAGCATTTT